These 18 T cell receptor beta chains were all obtained from the same sample, sequenced in a study of cytomegalovirus exposure and HLA in healthy donors. Data came from immunoSEQ multiplex PCR; TCRdb stores just in-frame clones and leaves some out. The sample shows under 140,000 clones, roughly nine tenths of them seen only once. Sequenced sample: PBMCs. The receptor set was obtained from a woman between 18 and 30 years old in good health and CMV-seronegative.

The CDR3 sequence: CASSYPGQGEKLFF. The CDR3 coding sequence is TGCGCCAGCAGTTATCCGGGACAGGGCGAAAAACTGTTTTTT. The V call is TRBV5-1, the J call TRBJ1-4, with 9 bases lining up with TRBD1. Germline V gene data show CDR1 as SGHRS and CDR2 as YFSETQ. The CDR3 is made up of 14 amino acids. V trimming: 5 bases; J trimming: 8 bases; junction bases outside the gene matches: 7.

The J gene is TRBJ1-2, the V gene TRBV27; D is possibly TRBD1 (5 bases). Germline lookup yields CDR1 MNHEY and CDR2 SMNVEV (reference sequence). Trimming cost V 2 bases and J 2 bases, with 12 bases left between them. This CDR3 has 15 amino acids. CDR3 in DNA: TGTGCCAGCAGTTTAGAAAGGGGTTTAAACTATGGCTACACCTTC. It specifies CASSLERGLNYGYTF.

The gene calls are TRBV4-1 and TRBJ2-5; 13 nucleotides line up with TRBD2. Germline V gene sequence: CDR1 MGHRA, CDR2 YSYEKL. The CDR3 totals 15 residues. With V trimmed by 4 bases and J by 4 bases, 3 bases remained unmatched. The CDR3 region is CASSRTSGRGETQYF. The DNA for the CDR3 is TGCGCCAGCAGCCGGACTAGCGGGAGAGGAGAGACCCAGTACTTC.

The CDR3 reads CSVEFRIRDNEQFF. DNA for the CDR3: TGCAGCGTTGAATTTCGGATTCGGGACAATGAGCAGTTCTTC. The gene calls are TRBV29-1 and TRBJ2-1; D is unresolved. The germline V gene encodes CDR1 SQVTM and CDR2 ANQGSEA. The length of the CDR3 is 14 residues. V was pared by 2 bases and J by 5 bases, with 13 bases between.

This rearrangement joins TRBV6-4 to TRBJ2-1, with 9 bases fitting TRBD1. This CDR3 has 16 residues. Trimming at V came to 3 bases and at J to 6 bases, leaving 9 bases not matched to a gene. Germline CDR1 reads MRHNA; CDR2 reads SNTAGT. The CDR3 protein is CASSEYGGQGSNEQFF. The CDR3 DNA is TGTGCCAGCAGTGAGTACGGGGGACAGGGATCCAATGAGCAGTTCTTC.

The chain links TRBV4-3 to TRBJ1-4; possibly TRBD1 for D (6 bases). There are 15 residues in the CDR3. Trimming stripped 1 base from V and 12 bases from J, with 18 bases between. Germline CDR1 and CDR2: LGHNA and YSLEER. In DNA form, the CDR3 reads TGCGCCAGCAGCCAAGGGCGGACAGCGCCAAGAGAACTGTTTTTT. This encodes CASSQGRTAPRELFF.

The CDR3 sequence: CASSLDPWRGGTDTQYF. The DNA of the CDR3 is TGTGCCAGCAGCTTAGACCCTTGGCGGGGCGGCACAGATACGCAGTATTTT. The rearrangement links TRBV7-9 to TRBJ2-3, with D perhaps TRBD2 (6 bases). This CDR3 comprises 17 residues. Germline assignment: CDR1 SEHNR and CDR2 FQNEAQ (reference sequence). With 1 base removed from V and 1 base from J, the gap between germline ends came to 15 bases.

The gene calls are TRBV5-6 and TRBJ2-7; D might be TRBD2 (5 bases). V was clipped by 2 bases and J by 3 bases, with 12 bases between them. The CDR3 has 14 amino acids. Per germline, CDR1 SGHDT and CDR2 YYEEEE. CDR3 DNA sequence: TGTGCCAGCAGCTTCTCTCCACTAGTCTACGAGCAGTACTTC. This encodes CASSFSPLVYEQYF.

V gene TRBV4-2 combines with J gene TRBJ2-7; D possibly corresponds to TRBD1 (6 bases). The germline gives CDR1 LGHNA, CDR2 YNFKEQ. The CDR3 has 14 residues. V was cut by 2 bases and J by 1 base, with 9 bases left in between. The CDR3, as DNA: TGTGCCAGCAGCCAAAGTGGACAGTCCTACGAGCAGTACTTC. It yields the protein CASSQSGQSYEQYF.

The chain links TRBV9 to TRBJ2-7; 7 bases fit TRBD1. The CDR3 contains 14 residues. Trimming took 0 bases from V and 5 from J; bases not matched to a gene: 5. The V gene's germline CDR1 is SGDLS and CDR2 YYNGEE. CDR3 amino acids: CASSVGDSLDEQYF. CDR3 bases: TGTGCCAGCAGCGTAGGGGACAGTCTCGACGAGCAGTACTTC.

The rearrangement links TRBV27 to TRBJ1-5; no clear D gene. The length of the CDR3 is 13 residues. Germline loops: CDR1 MNHEY, CDR2 SMNVEV (reference sequence). Trimming took off 8 bases at V and 2 bases at J, with 10 bases between the two ends. CDR3 protein: CASPRFGNQPQHF. CDR3 nucleotide sequence: TGTGCCAGCCCGAGGTTTGGCAATCAGCCCCAGCATTTT.

V and J are TRBV30 and TRBJ1-6; 10 bases are shared with TRBD1. Per germline, CDR1 GTSNPN and CDR2 SVGIG (reference sequence). Trimming cost V 3 bases and J 8 bases; bases outside gene matches: 7. CDR3 length: 15 amino acids. This chain's CDR3 is CAWRGAGTGDSPLHF. The CDR3 coding sequence is TGTGCCTGGAGGGGGGCGGGGACAGGGGATTCACCCCTCCACTTT.

This rearrangement joins TRBV11-2 to TRBJ2-4; 8 bases line up with TRBD1. CDR1 SGHAT and CDR2 FQNNGV come from the germline V gene. V was clipped by 3 bases and J by 0 bases; unmatched bases: 7. The CDR3 has 17 amino acids. For the CDR3, the DNA is TGTGCCAGCAGCTTTGGACGACAGGGGCTAGCCAAAAACATTCAGTACTTC. Protein product: CASSFGRQGLAKNIQYF.

The rearrangement uses TRBV18 and TRBJ1-5; 10 positions agree with TRBD1. The CDR3 totals 15 residues. CDR1 and CDR2 (germline): KGHSH, LQKENI. J gave up 6 bases and V 2 bases, and 4 bases lay outside the gene matches. The CDR3 DNA is TGTGCCAGCTCACCAAGTTGGGACAGGGGTCAGCCCCAGCATTTT. This encodes CASSPSWDRGQPQHF.

The count of this clone is one. The gene calls are TRBV5-1 and TRBJ2-7; D may be TRBD1 (6 bases). V lost 2 bases to trimming and J lost 3 bases, with 9 bases between them. Germline V CDR1 and CDR2: SGHRS, YFSETQ. The CDR3 consists of 13 residues. The CDR3 nucleotides read TGCGCCAGCAGCTTACAGGGCGGCTACGAGCAGTACTTC. It translates to CASSLQGGYEQYF.

The chain carries TRBV19 and TRBJ1-3; 8 bases are shared with TRBD1. CDR1 and CDR2 from the germline V gene are LNHDA and SQIVND (reference sequence). This CDR3 is built from 16 residues. Trimming at V came to 5 bases and at J to 1 base, leaving 7 bases not matched to a gene. The CDR3 spells CASSARDRPSGNTIYF. CDR3 nucleotides: TGTGCCAGTAGTGCCCGGGACAGGCCTTCTGGAAACACCATATATTTT.

This chain uses TRBV7-2 with TRBJ1-2; 8 bases agree with TRBD1. V lost 4 bases and J lost 4; bases outside the gene matches: 5. This CDR3 has 14 amino acids. Germline values: CDR1 SGHTA, CDR2 FQGNSA. The DNA for the CDR3 is TGTGCCAGCAGCTACCAGGGGGCCGGCTATGGCTACACCTTC. Translated, it gives CASSYQGAGYGYTF.

This chain uses TRBV9 with TRBJ2-5; D call uncertain. Between the trimmed V and J ends, which lost 3 bases and 5 bases, there was a span of 8 bases. This CDR3 is built from 12 residues. The V gene's germline CDR1 is SGDLS and CDR2 YYNGEE. DNA for the CDR3: TGTGCCAGCAGCGCCGCCGGTGAGACCCAGTACTTC. It codes for CASSAAGETQYF.